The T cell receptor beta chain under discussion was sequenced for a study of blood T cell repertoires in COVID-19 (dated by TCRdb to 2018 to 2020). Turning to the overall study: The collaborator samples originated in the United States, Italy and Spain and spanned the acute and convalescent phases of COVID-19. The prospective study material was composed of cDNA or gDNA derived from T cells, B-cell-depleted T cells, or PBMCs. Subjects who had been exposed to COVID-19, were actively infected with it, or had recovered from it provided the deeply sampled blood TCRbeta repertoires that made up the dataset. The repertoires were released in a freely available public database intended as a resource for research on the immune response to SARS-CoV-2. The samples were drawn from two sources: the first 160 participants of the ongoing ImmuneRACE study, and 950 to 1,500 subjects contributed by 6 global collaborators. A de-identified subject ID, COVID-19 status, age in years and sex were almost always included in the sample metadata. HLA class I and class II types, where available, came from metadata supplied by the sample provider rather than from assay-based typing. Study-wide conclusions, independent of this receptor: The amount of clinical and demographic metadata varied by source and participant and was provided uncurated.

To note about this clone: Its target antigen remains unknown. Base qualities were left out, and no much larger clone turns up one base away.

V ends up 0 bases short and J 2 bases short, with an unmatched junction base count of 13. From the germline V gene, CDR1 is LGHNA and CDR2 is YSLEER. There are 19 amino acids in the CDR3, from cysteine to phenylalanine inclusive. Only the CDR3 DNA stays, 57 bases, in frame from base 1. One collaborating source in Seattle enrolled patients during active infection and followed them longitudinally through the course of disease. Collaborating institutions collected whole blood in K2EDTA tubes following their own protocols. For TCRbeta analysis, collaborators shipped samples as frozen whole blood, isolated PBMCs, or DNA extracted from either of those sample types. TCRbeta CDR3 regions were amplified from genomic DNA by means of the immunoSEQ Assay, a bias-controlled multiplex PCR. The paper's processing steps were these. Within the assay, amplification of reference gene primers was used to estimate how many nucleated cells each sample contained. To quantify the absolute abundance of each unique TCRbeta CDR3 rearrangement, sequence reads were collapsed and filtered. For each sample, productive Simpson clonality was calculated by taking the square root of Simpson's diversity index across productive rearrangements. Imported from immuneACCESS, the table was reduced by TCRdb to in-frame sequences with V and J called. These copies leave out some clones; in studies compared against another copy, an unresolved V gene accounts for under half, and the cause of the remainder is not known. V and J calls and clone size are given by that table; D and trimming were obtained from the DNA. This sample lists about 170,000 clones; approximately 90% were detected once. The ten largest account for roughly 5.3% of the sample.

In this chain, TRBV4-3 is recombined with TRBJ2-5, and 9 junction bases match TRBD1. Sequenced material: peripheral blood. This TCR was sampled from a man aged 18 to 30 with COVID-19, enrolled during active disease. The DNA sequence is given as TGCGCCAGCAGCCAAGAAAGGGGCGGTACAGGGGGCCGTCAAGAGACCCAGTACTTC. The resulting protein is CASSQERGGTGGRQETQYF.